This T cell receptor beta chain was captured by sequencing in a study of cytomegalovirus exposure and HLA in healthy donors. Regarding this clone: Its antigen is as yet unknown.

Findings and caveats of the study: A later analysis linked a missense variant in DCLRE1C to the trimming of TCR beta V and J genes. It was reported in a later analysis that an Asian-associated ancestry cluster showed fewer N-insertions than the approximately 670-donor mean. According to the study, roughly 160 TCR beta chains were cytomegalovirus-associated.

This CDR3 has 14 amino acids. Per germline, CDR1 MNHNY and CDR2 SVGAGI (reference sequence). Trimming took 3 bases from V and 4 from J, leaving 12 bases between them. Primers included in the PCR were 60 Vbeta and 13 Jbeta primers. As processed by the authors: Later, 80 million or so unique TCR beta chains were counted in an analysis, and roughly 10 million of them were shared. The table came from immunoSEQ multiplex PCR; TCRdb's copy has only in-frame clones and leaves some out. Clone size and V and J calls were adopted from that table, with D and trimming inferred from the DNA. The sample carries 150,000 to 200,000 clones, roughly 85% recorded once.

The receptor was derived from a woman aged 25 to 39 in good health and CMV-seropositive. The gene calls are TRBV6-6 and TRBJ2-5; D is unclear. The sample comprised PBMCs. The CDR3 is CASSYRQTSETQYF. The CDR3 bases are TGTGCCAGCAGTTATAGGCAGACTTCAGAGACCCAGTACTTC.